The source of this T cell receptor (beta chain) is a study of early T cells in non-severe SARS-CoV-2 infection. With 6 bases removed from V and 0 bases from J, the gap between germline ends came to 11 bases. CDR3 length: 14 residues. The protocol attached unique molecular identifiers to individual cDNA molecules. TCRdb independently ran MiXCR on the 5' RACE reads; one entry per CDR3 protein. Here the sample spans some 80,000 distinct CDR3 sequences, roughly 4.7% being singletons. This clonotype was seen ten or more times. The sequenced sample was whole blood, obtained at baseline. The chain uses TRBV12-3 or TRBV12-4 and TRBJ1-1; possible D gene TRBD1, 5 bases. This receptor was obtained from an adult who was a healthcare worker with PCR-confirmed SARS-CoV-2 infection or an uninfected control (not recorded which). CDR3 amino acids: CASRPGVMNTEAFF. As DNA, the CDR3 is TGTGCCAGCAGACCGGGGGTCATGAACACTGAAGCTTTCTTT.